This entry lists 5 T cell receptor beta chains sequenced from one sample in a study of T cells in localized non-small cell lung cancer (dated by TCRdb to about 2020). The library relied on the immunoSEQ multiplex PCR assay. TCRdb provides this immuneACCESS table in a form limited to in-frame rearrangements. Some clones are lacking; in checked studies, under half of them reflect an unresolved V gene, and why the rest are absent is not known. The sample table records around 25,000 clones; approximately 88% of these occur just once. Roughly 20% of the sample comes from the top ten. Material: peripheral blood, obtained before any cancer treatment. The receptors were sampled from a man between 40 and 69 years old with stage I squamous cell lung carcinoma.

The V gene is TRBV29-1, the J gene TRBJ2-3; the D is unclear. The CDR3 length is 13 residues. From germline, CDR1 is SQVTM and CDR2 ANQGSEA. With 4 bases removed from V and 2 bases from J, the gap between germline ends came to 10 bases. CDR3 protein: CSVASKLTDTQYF. CDR3 nucleotides: TGCAGCGTTGCCTCCAAGCTCACAGATACGCAGTATTTT.

The V and J genes are TRBV5-1 and TRBJ2-7; D unclear. This CDR3 spans 12 amino acids. V was pared by 5 bases and J by 0 bases, with 6 bases between. Germline V gene sequence: CDR1 SGHRS, CDR2 YFSETQ. CDR3 residues: CASSDHSYEQYF. CDR3 nucleotides: TGCGCCAGCAGTGACCACTCCTACGAGCAGTACTTC.

Regarding this clone: The junction and the germline gene differ at one end; a read error may be behind it. This chain links TRBV2 with TRBJ1-2, with unresolved D. The length of the CDR3 is 14 residues. Germline CDR1 and CDR2: SNHLY and FYNNEI. The CDR3 DNA is TGTGCCGGCAGTGTGATAGGCAGAAGCTATGGCTACACCTTC. Amino acid sequence: CAGSVIGRSYGYTF. Looking up the rest from reference TRBV2 and TRBJ1-2 gives the full variable domain: EPEVTQTPSHQVTQMGQEVILRCVPISNHLYFYWYRQILGQKVEFLVSFYNNEISEKSEIFDDQFSVERPDGSNFTLKIRSTKLEDSAMYFCAGSVIGRSYGYTFGSGTRLTVV.

The V gene is TRBV6-1, the J gene TRBJ1-2; D is unresolved. CDR1 is MNHNS, CDR2 SASEGT, per germline. CDR3 length: 12 amino acids. V lost 0 bases to trimming and J lost 7 bases, with 6 bases between them. Here the CDR3 reads CASSEARFGYTF. CDR3 bases: TGTGCCAGCAGTGAAGCGAGATTTGGCTACACCTTC.

The chain is built from TRBV2 and TRBJ2-7, with D tentatively TRBD2 (6 bases). CDR1 is SNHLY, CDR2 FYNNEI, per germline. The V gene lost 0 bases and the J gene lost 0 bases, with 9 bases spanning the gap. The CDR3 extends over 15 amino acids. The CDR3: CASSEALGGSYEQYF. The CDR3 DNA reads as TGTGCCAGCAGTGAAGCGCTGGGGGGCTCCTACGAGCAGTACTTC.